The clone carrying this TCR beta chain showed up many times. Its target is unknown. This CDR3 is built from 11 residues. Germline-derived CDR1 and CDR2 are DFQATT and SNEGSKA (reference sequence). V was trimmed by 3 bases and J by 6 bases, leaving 7 bases between them. This sample is part of a study of T-cell reconstitution after alpha-beta-depleted transplantation in children. Findings of the study overall: Reportedly, roughly two months post-transplant, alpha-beta T cells arose from several hundred expanded graft clones.

Unique molecular identifiers were used to barcode this TCRbeta library. TCRdb recomputed calls from the PCR reads with MiXCR, one row per CDR3 protein. The sample carries roughly 100,000 distinct CDR3 sequences, around 6.1% recorded once. The source was PBMCs, mostly from graft donor cells, collected 60 days after TCRalphabeta/CD19-depleted stem cell transplant. The chain uses TRBV20-1 and TRBJ2-3; no definite D call. The TCR originated in a female patient aged 2-15 years who had a stem cell transplant for Fanconi anemia, so the T cells may come from the graft donor. CDR3 in DNA: TGCAGTGCTAGTCCGGCTGATACGCAGTATTTT. Protein product: CSASPADTQYF.